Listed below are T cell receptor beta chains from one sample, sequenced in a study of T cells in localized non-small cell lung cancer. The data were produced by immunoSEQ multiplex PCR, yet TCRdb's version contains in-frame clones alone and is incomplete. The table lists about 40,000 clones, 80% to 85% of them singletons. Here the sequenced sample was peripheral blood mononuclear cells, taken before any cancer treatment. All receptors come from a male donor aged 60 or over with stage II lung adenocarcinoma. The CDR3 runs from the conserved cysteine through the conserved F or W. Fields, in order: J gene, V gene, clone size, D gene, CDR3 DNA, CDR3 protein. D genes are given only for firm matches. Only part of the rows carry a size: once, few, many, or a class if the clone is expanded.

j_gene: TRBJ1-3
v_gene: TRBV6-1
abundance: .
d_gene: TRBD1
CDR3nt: TGTGCCAGCGCTACAGGGGGCTCTGGAAACACCATATATTTT
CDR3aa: CASATGGSGNTIYF

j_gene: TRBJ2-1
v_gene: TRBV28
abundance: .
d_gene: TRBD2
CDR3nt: TGTGCCAGCAGTTTCCCCCCCGGGACTAGGGCCAATGAGCAGTTCTTC
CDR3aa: CASSFPPGTRANEQFF

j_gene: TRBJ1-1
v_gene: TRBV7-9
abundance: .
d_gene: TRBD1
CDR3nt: TGTGCCAGCAGCTGGGGACAGGGGGCGGTCCCTGAAGCTTTCTTT
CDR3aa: CASSWGQGAVPEAFF

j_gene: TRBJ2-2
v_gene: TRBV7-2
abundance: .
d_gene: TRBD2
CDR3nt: TGTGCCAGCAGCTCTTCTGCTGGGACTAGCGGGCGGACCGGGGAGCTGTTTTTT
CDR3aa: CASSSSAGTSGRTGELFF

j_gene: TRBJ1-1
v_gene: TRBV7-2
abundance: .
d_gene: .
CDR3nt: TGTGCCAGCAGCTTAAACCCCCAGGGAGTCACTGAAGCTTTCTTT
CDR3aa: CASSLNPQGVTEAFF

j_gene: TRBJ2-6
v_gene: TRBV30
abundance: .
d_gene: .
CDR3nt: TGTGCCTTCTCGCGGGGGGCCAACGTCCTGACTTTC
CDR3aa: CAFSRGANVLTF

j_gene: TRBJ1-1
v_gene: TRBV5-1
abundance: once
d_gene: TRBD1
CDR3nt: TGCGCCAGCGGATCCGGGACAGGGGTGAACACTGAAGCTTTCTTT
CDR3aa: CASGSGTGVNTEAFF

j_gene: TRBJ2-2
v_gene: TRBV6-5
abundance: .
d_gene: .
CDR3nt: TGTGCCAGCAGTGCGAAGGGGAGGAACGGGGAGCTGTTTTTT
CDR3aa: CASSAKGRNGELFF

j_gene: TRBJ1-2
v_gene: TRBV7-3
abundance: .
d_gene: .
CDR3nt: TGTGCCAGCTCTCGACAGGCCTATTCTAACTATGGCTACACCTTC
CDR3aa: CASSRQAYSNYGYTF

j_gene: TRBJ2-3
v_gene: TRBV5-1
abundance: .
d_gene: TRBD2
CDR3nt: TGCGCCAGCAGCTTGAGTAGCGGGAGGGCCTCTAGCACAGATACGCAGTATTTT
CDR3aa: CASSLSSGRASSTDTQYF

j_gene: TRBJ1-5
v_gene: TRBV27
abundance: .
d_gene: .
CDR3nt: TGTGCCAGCAGTTCCATACAGGGCTGGGGTCAGCCCCAGCATTTT
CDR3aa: CASSSIQGWGQPQHF

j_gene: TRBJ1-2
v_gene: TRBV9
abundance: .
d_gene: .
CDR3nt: TGTGCCAGCAGCGTAGCTCAGTCTAGGGATGGCTACACCTTC
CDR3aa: CASSVAQSRDGYTF

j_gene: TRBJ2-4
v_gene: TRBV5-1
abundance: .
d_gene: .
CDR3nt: TGCGCCAGCAGCTTTGATCACCCGGGAAGGGACATTCAGTACTTC
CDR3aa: CASSFDHPGRDIQYF

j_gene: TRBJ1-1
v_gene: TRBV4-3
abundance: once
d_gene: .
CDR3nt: TGCGCCAGCAGCCTAGCTGGTACGGCAGCTAACACTGAAGCTTTCTTT
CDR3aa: CASSLAGTAANTEAFF

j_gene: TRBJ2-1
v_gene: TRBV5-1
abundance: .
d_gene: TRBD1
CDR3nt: TGCGCCAGCAGCTTGTGGACAGGGGGTAATGAGCAGTTCTTC
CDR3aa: CASSLWTGGNEQFF

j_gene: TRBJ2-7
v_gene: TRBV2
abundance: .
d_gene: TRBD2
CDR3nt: TGTGCCAGCATTGCGGGACTAGCGGGGGAAAGCTCCTACGAGCAGTACTTC
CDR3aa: CASIAGLAGESSYEQYF

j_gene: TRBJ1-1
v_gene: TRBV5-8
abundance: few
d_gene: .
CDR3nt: TGTGCCAGCAGCCTGTCCTGGAAGGGGTGGACTGAAGCTTTCTTT
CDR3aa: CASSLSWKGWTEAFF

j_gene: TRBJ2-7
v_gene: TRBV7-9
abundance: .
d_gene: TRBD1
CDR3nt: TGTGCCAGCAGCTTATCCAAGACAGGGGTTAACGAGCAGTACTTC
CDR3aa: CASSLSKTGVNEQYF

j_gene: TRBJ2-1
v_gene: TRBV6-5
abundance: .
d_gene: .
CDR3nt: TGTGCCAGCAGTTACGGACCCGAGCAGTTCTTC
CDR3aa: CASSYGPEQFF

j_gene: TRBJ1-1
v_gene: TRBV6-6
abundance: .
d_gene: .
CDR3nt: TGTGCCAGCAGTCGTAGGACGGGGAACACTGAAGCTTTCTTT
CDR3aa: CASSRRTGNTEAFF

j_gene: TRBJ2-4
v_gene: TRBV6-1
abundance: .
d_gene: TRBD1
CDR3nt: TGTGCCAGCGGTGACAGGGGTGGCATTCAGTACTTC
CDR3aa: CASGDRGGIQYF

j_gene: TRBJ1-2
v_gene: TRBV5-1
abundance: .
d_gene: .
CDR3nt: TGCGCCAGCAGCTTGGAGGGAGGGGCAGAAGGCTACACCTTC
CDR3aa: CASSLEGGAEGYTF